These 21 T cell receptor beta chains came from one sample sequenced in a study of OX40 agonist ivuxolimab in advanced cancers. The assay was immunoSEQ multiplex PCR, and TCRdb's table has in-frame clones only and misses some. The table shows about 99,000 clones, with 90% to 95% occurring only once. The source was CD4+ or CD8+ T cells sorted from blood, collected in a trial of the OX40 agonist ivuxolimab. These receptors were collected from an adult with an advanced solid tumor such as melanoma, head and neck, liver or kidney cancer.

V and J are TRBV10-3 and TRBJ1-2, with a possible D match to TRBD1 (5 bases). V was cut by 4 bases and J by 4 bases, with 7 bases left in between. This CDR3 spans 12 amino acids. The V gene's germline CDR1 is ENHRY and CDR2 SYGVKD. CDR3 in amino acids: CAISGDGYGYTF. In DNA, the CDR3 is TGTGCCATCAGTGGGGACGGCTATGGCTACACCTTC.

The V call is TRBV20-1, the J call TRBJ2-7; D may be TRBD1 (6 bases). The CDR3 totals 11 residues. V lost 6 bases, J lost 6 bases, and 12 bases lay in between. Germline V gene data show CDR1 as DFQATT and CDR2 as SNEGSKA (reference sequence). The CDR3 DNA reads as TGCAGTGCAAACAGGGACCTCGAGCAGTACTTC. This gives the protein CSANRDLEQYF.

This chain links TRBV4-3 with TRBJ2-1; D could derive from TRBD1 or TRBD2 (5 bases each). Germline CDR1 reads LGHNA; CDR2 reads YSLEER. CDR3 length equals 15 residues. The V and J ends lost 1 base and 4 bases respectively, with 11 bases between them. CDR3 coding DNA: TGCGCCAGCAGCCAAGGTGGGGGAGTTTACAATGAGCAGTTCTTC. This sequence encodes CASSQGGGVYNEQFF.

The chain carries TRBV27 and TRBJ2-7, with 13 nucleotides matching TRBD2. Looked up from germline, CDR1 is MNHEY and CDR2 is SMNVEV (reference sequence). The CDR3 has 15 residues. V shed 5 bases and J 8 bases; nucleotides not matched to a gene: 9. The CDR3 here is CASSTGLAGVSKQYF. CDR3 bases: TGTGCCAGCAGTACTGGACTAGCGGGAGTATCAAAGCAGTACTTC.

The CDR3 bases are TGCGCCAGCACCAAGGGACTACAGAACACCGGGGAGCTGTTTTTT. Its translation is CASTKGLQNTGELFF. The V gene is TRBV5-1, the J gene TRBJ2-2; 7 nucleotides line up with TRBD2. J gave up 1 base and V 6 bases, and 6 bases lay outside the gene matches. The CDR3 runs to 15 residues. CDR1 is SGHRS, CDR2 YFSETQ, per germline.

The chain uses TRBV6-5 and TRBJ2-7; D ambiguous. The CDR3 has 10 residues. The V end was cut by 6 bases, the J end by 6 bases, with 6 bases between. Germline-derived CDR1 and CDR2 are MNHEY and SVGAGI. The CDR3 DNA sequence: TGTGCCAGCAGCCCGCCCGAGCAGTACTTC. Amino acid sequence: CASSPPEQYF.

V gene TRBV27 combines with J gene TRBJ2-1, with TRBD2 matching over 14 bases. CDR1 MNHEY and CDR2 SMNVEV come from the germline V gene (reference sequence). The CDR3 has 17 amino acids. V was clipped by 6 bases and J by 6 bases; unmatched bases: 10. The CDR3 DNA is TGTGCCAGCAGCCGCCCGGGACTAGCGGGAGTCTCCAATGAGCAGTTCTTC. It translates to CASSRPGLAGVSNEQFF.

This clone occurred once. The V and J genes are TRBV18 and TRBJ2-7; 7 bases line up with TRBD1. The ends lost 4 bases at V and 2 bases at J; junction bases unmatched: 11. The CDR3 covers 16 residues. The germline V gene has CDR1 KGHSH and CDR2 LQKENI. CDR3 amino acids: CASSHQTGTSTYEQYF. CDR3 DNA: TGTGCCAGCTCACACCAGACAGGGACATCAACCTACGAGCAGTACTTC.

The chain employs TRBV28 and TRBJ2-7, with a tentative D call TRBD2 (6 bases). This CDR3 is built from 18 residues. Germline V CDR1 and CDR2: MDHEN, SYDVKM. Trimming pared 1 base from V and 2 bases from J, leaving 21 bases between. The CDR3 loop is CASSLYAAPGAVTYEQYF. CDR3 DNA: TGTGCCAGCAGTTTATATGCTGCGCCGGGAGCGGTGACCTACGAGCAGTACTTC.

V gene TRBV4-3 combines with J gene TRBJ1-3; D unresolved. V lost 0 bases, J lost 4 bases, and 13 bases lay in between. Germline CDR1 reads LGHNA; CDR2 reads YSLEER. The length of the CDR3 is 16 residues. In nucleotides, the CDR3 is TGCGCCAGCAGCCAAGAACTAAGGTCGGGGGGAAACACCATATATTTT. Translating gives CASSQELRSGGNTIYF.

The chain carries TRBV7-9 and TRBJ1-1; the D is unclear. This CDR3 is 15 amino acids long. The V end was cut by 1 base, the J end by 2 bases, with 11 bases between. CDR1 is SEHNR and CDR2 is FQNEAQ in the germline V gene (reference sequence). CDR3 sequence: CASSLVGASNTEAFF. The CDR3 coding sequence is TGTGCCAGCAGCTTAGTAGGAGCCAGCAACACTGAAGCTTTCTTT. The whole variable domain, filled in from reference TRBV7-9 and TRBJ1-1, reads DTGVSQNPRHKITKRGQNVTFRCDPISEHNRLYWYRQTLGQGPEFLTYFQNEAQLEKSRLLSDRFSAERPKGSFSTLEIQRTEQGDSAMYLCASSLVGASNTEAFFGQGTRLTVV.

The V call is TRBV7-2, the J call TRBJ2-2; the match to TRBD2 covers 9 bases. CDR3 length: 16 amino acids. CDR1 and CDR2 (germline): SGHTA, FQGNSA. The J segment lost 8 bases and the V segment lost 2 bases, leaving 9 bases of the junction unmatched. CDR3 sequence: CASSLFWRLAGGELFF. The CDR3 coding sequence is TGTGCCAGCAGCTTATTCTGGAGGCTAGCGGGAGGGGAGCTGTTTTTT.

This clone has more than one count but fewer than ten. This chain joins TRBV5-5 and TRBJ2-5, with TRBD1 matching over 10 bases. With V trimmed by 4 bases and J by 4 bases, 7 bases remained unmatched. The CDR3 loop spans 15 amino acids. Germline values: CDR1 SGHKS, CDR2 YYEKEE (reference sequence). The CDR3, as DNA: TGTGCCAGCAGCCCGGACAGGGGGGAACGAGAGACCCAGTACTTC. This encodes CASSPDRGERETQYF.

J is TRBJ1-5 and V is TRBV28, with TRBD1 as a possible D gene (5 bases). V lost 6 bases, J lost 5 bases, and 14 bases lay in between. The germline gives CDR1 MDHEN, CDR2 SYDVKM. This CDR3 spans 14 amino acids. DNA of the CDR3: TGTGCCAGCAGGAGGGCCGGAGGGGATCAGCCCCAGCATTTT. Protein product: CASRRAGGDQPQHF.

J is TRBJ2-3 and V is TRBV6-5; 8 bases match TRBD2. The CDR3 sequence is 15 residues long. V shed 6 bases and J 1 base; nucleotides not matched to a gene: 6. Germline CDR1 reads MNHEY; CDR2 reads SVGAGI. The CDR3 loop is CASSRRLARTDTQYF. CDR3 DNA sequence: TGTGCCAGCAGCCGGCGACTAGCGCGCACAGATACGCAGTATTTT.

V is TRBV10-3 and J is TRBJ2-1; no firm D call. Germline V gives CDR1 ENHRY, CDR2 SYGVKD. CDR3 length equals 11 residues. V was clipped by 10 bases and J by 5 bases, with 9 bases between them. CDR3 in DNA: TGTGCCACCTGGATGGACAATGAGCAGTTCTTC. Translated, it gives CATWMDNEQFF.

This clone was counted a single time. The rearrangement links TRBV6-5 to TRBJ2-7; 13 bases agree with TRBD2. Germline loops: CDR1 MNHEY, CDR2 SVGAGI. CDR3 length: 16 residues. Unmatched junction bases numbered 5, after V lost 4 bases and J lost 2 bases. CDR3 DNA sequence: TGTGCCAGCAGTTCCTTGACTAGCGGGAGGACCTACGAGCAGTACTTC. Amino acids: CASSSLTSGRTYEQYF.

The chain employs TRBV4-2 and TRBJ2-1; 8 bases line up with TRBD2. The CDR3 sequence is 16 residues long. CDR1 is LGHNA and CDR2 is YNFKEQ in the germline V gene. After removal of 1 base from V and 5 bases from J, the junction contained 7 bases not matched to a gene. The CDR3 sequence: CASSQGAGGVNNEQFF. CDR3 sequence (DNA): TGTGCCAGCAGCCAAGGTGCGGGAGGCGTGAACAATGAGCAGTTCTTC.

V gene TRBV7-9 combines with J gene TRBJ2-1; D is unresolved. The V end was cut by 0 bases, the J end by 0 bases, with 9 bases between. This CDR3 comprises 16 residues. From germline, CDR1 is SEHNR and CDR2 FQNEAQ (reference sequence). The DNA of the CDR3 is TGTGCCAGCAGCTTAGCGTCCCTGAGCTCCTACAATGAGCAGTTCTTC. It specifies CASSLASLSSYNEQFF.

The chain uses TRBV19 and TRBJ2-4; D possibly matches TRBD1 or TRBD2 (7 bases each). Trimming cost V 5 bases and J 1 base, with 18 bases left between them. CDR3 length equals 17 residues. The germline gives CDR1 LNHDA, CDR2 SQIVND (reference sequence). This CDR3 is CASSPGGGGWAKNIQYF. For the CDR3, the DNA is TGTGCCAGTAGTCCAGGGGGGGGCGGTTGGGCCAAAAACATTCAGTACTTC.

The rearrangement uses TRBV19 and TRBJ2-3, with 10 bases matching TRBD1. CDR1 is LNHDA and CDR2 is SQIVND in the germline V gene (reference sequence). The V and J ends lost 4 bases and 4 bases, in that order; junction bases with no gene match: 5. The CDR3 covers 15 residues. The CDR3 loop is CASSTLDRGADTQYF. CDR3 coding DNA: TGTGCCAGTAGTACTTTGGACAGGGGGGCAGATACGCAGTATTTT.